This T cell receptor beta chain was sequenced for a study of blood T cells in healthy people across ages. General study results and limits: As naive T cell percentage varied, TCR beta diversity correlated strongly with it. Diversity was higher, and naive CD4+ cells more numerous, in long-lived donors than in aged donors.

The CDR3 is 13 amino acids. V gave up 5 bases and J gave up 7 bases, with 12 bases separating them. The V gene's germline CDR1 is SGHTA and CDR2 FQGNSA. Then a second PCR, running about 6 to 12 cycles, was carried out with a sample-barcoded 5' primer and a J-beta primer mix. Each TCR beta cDNA got a 12-nucleotide random molecular identifier. Samples each returned at least 3 million CDR3-containing paired-end reads. TCRdb recomputed calls from the 5' RACE reads with MiXCR, one row per CDR3 protein. The table includes a few hundred thousand distinct CDR3 sequences, about 26% detected once. Worth noting for this clonotype: Its antigen remains unknown.

The chain employs TRBV7-2 and TRBJ1-5; D not resolved. The material sequenced was blood. The source of this sequence is a woman in her seventies in good health. This CDR3 reads CASSLLREQPQHF. The CDR3 DNA is TGTGCCAGCAGCCTCCTTAGGGAACAGCCCCAGCATTTT.